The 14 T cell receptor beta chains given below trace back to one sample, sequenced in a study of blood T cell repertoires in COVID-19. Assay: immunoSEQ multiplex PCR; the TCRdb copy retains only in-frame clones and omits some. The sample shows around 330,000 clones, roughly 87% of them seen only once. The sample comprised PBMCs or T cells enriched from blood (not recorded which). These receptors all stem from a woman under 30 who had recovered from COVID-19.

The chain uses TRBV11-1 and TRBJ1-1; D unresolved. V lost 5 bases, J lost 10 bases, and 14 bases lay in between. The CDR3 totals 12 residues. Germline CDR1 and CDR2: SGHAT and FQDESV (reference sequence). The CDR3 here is CASSPPSVRAFF. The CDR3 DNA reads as TGTGCCAGCAGCCCCCCATCAGTCAGAGCTTTCTTT. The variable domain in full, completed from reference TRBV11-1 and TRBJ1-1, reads EAEVAQSPRYKITEKSQAVAFWCDPISGHATLYWYRQILGQGPELLVQFQDESVVDDSQLPKDRFSAERLKGVDSTLKIQPAELGDSAMYLCASSPPSVRAFFGQGTRLTVV.

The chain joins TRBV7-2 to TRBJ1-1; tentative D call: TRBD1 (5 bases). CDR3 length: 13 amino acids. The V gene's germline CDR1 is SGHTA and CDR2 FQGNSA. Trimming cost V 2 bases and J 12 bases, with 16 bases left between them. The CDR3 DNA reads TGTGCCAGCAGCTTAAGGCGCGGGGGTATAACTTTCTTT. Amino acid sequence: CASSLRRGGITFF. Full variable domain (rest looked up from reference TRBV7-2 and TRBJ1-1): GAGVSQSPSNKVTEKGKDVELRCDPISGHTALYWYRQSLGQGLEFLIYFQGNSAPDKSGLPSDRFSAERTGGSVSTLTIQRTQQEDSAVYLCASSLRRGGITFFGQGTRLTVV.

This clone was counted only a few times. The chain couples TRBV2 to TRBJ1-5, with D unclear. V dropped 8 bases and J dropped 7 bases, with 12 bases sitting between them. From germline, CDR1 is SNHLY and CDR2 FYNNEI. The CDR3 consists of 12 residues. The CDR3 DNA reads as TGTGCCAGCCGCTTGTCAGGACAGCCCCAGCATTTT. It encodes CASRLSGQPQHF.

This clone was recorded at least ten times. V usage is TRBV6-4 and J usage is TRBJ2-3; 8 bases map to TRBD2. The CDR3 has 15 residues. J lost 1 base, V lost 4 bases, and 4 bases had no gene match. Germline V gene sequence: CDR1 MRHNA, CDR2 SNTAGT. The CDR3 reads CASSGTAGGTDTQYF. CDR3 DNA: TGTGCCAGCAGTGGGACAGCGGGGGGCACAGATACGCAGTATTTT.

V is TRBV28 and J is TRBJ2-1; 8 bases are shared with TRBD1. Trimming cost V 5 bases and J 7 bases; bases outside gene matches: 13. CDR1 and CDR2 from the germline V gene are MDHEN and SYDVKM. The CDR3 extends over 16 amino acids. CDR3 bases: TGTGCCAGCAGTCTACTCGACGGGACAGGCCGTAATGAGCAGTTCTTC. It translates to CASSLLDGTGRNEQFF.

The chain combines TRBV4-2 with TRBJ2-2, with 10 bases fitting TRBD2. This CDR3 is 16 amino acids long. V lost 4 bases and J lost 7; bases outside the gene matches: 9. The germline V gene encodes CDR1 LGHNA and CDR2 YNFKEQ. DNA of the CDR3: TGTGCCAGCAGCCCGCTAGCGGGAGAGGGTAACGGGGAGCTGTTTTTT. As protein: CASSPLAGEGNGELFF.

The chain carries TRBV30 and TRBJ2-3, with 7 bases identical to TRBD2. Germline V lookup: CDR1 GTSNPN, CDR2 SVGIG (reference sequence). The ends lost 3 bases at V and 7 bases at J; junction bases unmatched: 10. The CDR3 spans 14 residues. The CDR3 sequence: CAWSASGDLYTQYF. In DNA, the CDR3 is TGTGCCTGGAGCGCCAGCGGGGATCTGTATACGCAGTATTTT.

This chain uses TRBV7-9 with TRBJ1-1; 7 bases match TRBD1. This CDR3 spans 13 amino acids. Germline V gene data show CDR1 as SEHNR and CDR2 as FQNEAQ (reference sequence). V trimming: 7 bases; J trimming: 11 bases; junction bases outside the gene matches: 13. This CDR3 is CASTLSTGRSAFF. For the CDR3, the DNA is TGTGCCAGCACCCTATCGACAGGGAGGTCGGCTTTCTTT.

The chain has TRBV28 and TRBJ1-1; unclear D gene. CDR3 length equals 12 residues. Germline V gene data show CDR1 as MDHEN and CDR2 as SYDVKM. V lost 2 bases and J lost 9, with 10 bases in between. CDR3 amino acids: CASSLPGRKAFF. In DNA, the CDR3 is TGTGCCAGCAGTTTACCGGGGAGAAAAGCTTTCTTT.

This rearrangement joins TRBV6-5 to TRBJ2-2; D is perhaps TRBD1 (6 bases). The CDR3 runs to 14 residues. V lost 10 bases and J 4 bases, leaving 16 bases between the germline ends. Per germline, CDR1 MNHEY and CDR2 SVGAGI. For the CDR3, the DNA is TGTGCCACCGGAGACAGGACGGGCACCGGGGAGCTGTTTTTT. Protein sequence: CATGDRTGTGELFF.

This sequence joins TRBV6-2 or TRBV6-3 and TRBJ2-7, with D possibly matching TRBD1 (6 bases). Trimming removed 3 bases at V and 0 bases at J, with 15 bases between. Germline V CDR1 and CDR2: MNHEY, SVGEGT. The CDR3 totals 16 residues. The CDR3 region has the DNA TGTGCCAGCAGTTATGGGCCGGGACAAAGCTCCTACGAGCAGTACTTC. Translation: CASSYGPGQSSYEQYF.

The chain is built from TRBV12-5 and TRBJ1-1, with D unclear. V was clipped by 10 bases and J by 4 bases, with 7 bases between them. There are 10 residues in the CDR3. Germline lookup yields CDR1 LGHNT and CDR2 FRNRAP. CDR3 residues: CANRSTEAFF. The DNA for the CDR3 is TGTGCTAATAGATCCACTGAAGCTTTCTTT.

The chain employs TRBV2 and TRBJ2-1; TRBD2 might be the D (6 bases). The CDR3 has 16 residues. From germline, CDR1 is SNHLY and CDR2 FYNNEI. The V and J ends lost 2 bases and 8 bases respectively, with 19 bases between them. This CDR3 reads CASSEMGLAKEDEQFF. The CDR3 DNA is TGTGCCAGCAGTGAAATGGGTCTAGCGAAGGAGGATGAGCAGTTCTTC.

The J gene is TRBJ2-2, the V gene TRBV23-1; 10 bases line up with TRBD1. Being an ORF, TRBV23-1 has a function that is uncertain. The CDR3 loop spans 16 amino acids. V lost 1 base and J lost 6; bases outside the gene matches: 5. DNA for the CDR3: TGCGCCAGCAGTCAATTACTGACAGGGGGCCCCGGGGAGCTGTTTTTT. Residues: CASSQLLTGGPGELFF.